The 7 T cell receptor beta chains presented below share a single source sample, sequenced in a study of T cells in Graves' hyperthyroidism and ophthalmopathy. Regions amplified from RNA transcripts were the TCR beta CDR3 regions. During a first-round RT-PCR of the TCR CDR3, the HTBI primer set was used. TCRdb fed the multiplex PCR reads into MiXCR, producing one record per CDR3 protein. Among hundreds of thousands of distinct CDR3 sequences listed, about 17% were seen once. Material for sequencing was blood. These receptors came from a woman in her forties or fifties with Graves' hyperthyroidism that later progressed to Graves' ophthalmopathy.

The chain employs TRBV20-1 and TRBJ1-1, with TRBD1 identical over 7 bases. In germline, CDR1 is DFQATT, CDR2 SNEGSKA (reference sequence). V lost 5 bases and J lost 2; bases outside the gene matches: 5. CDR3 length: 13 amino acids. This CDR3 reads CSAPGQINTEAFF. CDR3 coding DNA: TGCAGTGCTCCGGGACAGATAAACACTGAAGCTTTCTTT.

The sample holds many counts of this clonotype. The chain is built from TRBV5-1 and TRBJ2-1; 8 bases agree with TRBD1. This CDR3 is 16 amino acids long. Germline V gives CDR1 SGHRS, CDR2 YFSETQ. V gave up 0 bases and J gave up 2 bases; unmatched junction bases: 4. The CDR3 region is CASSLGTGPPYNEQFF. Here the CDR3 DNA reads TGCGCCAGCAGCTTGGGGACAGGGCCACCCTACAATGAGCAGTTCTTC.

Many counts were recorded for this clonotype. CDR3 nucleotides: TGTGCCAGCAGTAAGACAGCCCAAGAGACCCAGTACTTC. This gives the protein CASSKTAQETQYF. This sequence joins TRBV7-3 and TRBJ2-5; perhaps TRBD1 as D (5 bases). Trimming removed 6 bases at V and 1 base at J, with 9 bases between. This CDR3 has 13 residues. Germline V CDR1 and CDR2: SGHTA, FQGTGA.

V and J are TRBV19 and TRBJ2-2, with D perhaps given as TRBD1 or TRBD2 (5 bases each). CDR3 length equals 17 residues. The germline CDR1 and CDR2 sequences are LNHDA and SQIVND (reference sequence). V was shortened by 3 bases and J by 2 bases, with 16 bases between the two germline ends. CDR3 DNA sequence: TGTGCCAGTAGTATCTCTACGAGGGGCCTTAACACCGGGGAGCTGTTTTTT. Protein sequence: CASSISTRGLNTGELFF.

This clonotype appeared many times. V and J are TRBV20-1 and TRBJ1-1, with D possibly matching TRBD1 (5 bases). Per the germline V gene, CDR1 is DFQATT and CDR2 is SNEGSKA (reference sequence). The CDR3 consists of 11 residues. V dropped 6 bases and J dropped 5 bases, with 10 bases sitting between them. For the CDR3, the DNA is TGCAGTGCGTTGGGGGGGACTGAAGCTTTCTTT. Its translation: CSALGGTEAFF.

This clonotype showed up just a few times. The chain employs TRBV18 and TRBJ2-5, with D perhaps given as TRBD1 or TRBD2 (5 bases each). V was pared by 3 bases and J by 5 bases, with 16 bases between. Germline values: CDR1 KGHSH, CDR2 LQKENI. The CDR3 runs to 15 residues. CDR3 bases: TGTGCCAGCTCACCTTTGACAGACTGGGAGGAGACCCAGTACTTC. Protein product: CASSPLTDWEETQYF.

A word on this clonotype: A much larger clone differs from this one at a single base, so this may be a read error. The chain couples TRBV2 to TRBJ2-3; D assignment may be TRBD1 or TRBD2 (6 bases each). The CDR3 runs 18 residues. The germline V and J ends were trimmed by 8 bases and 6 bases, with 30 bases remaining between them. Germline-derived CDR1 and CDR2 are SNHLY and FYNNEI. CDR3 nucleotides: TGTGCCAGCCGGGACCTCCAGACTTGCGGGGACACCCCGGATACGCAGTATTTT. Protein: CASRDLQTCGDTPDTQYF.